These 29 T cell receptor beta chains were all obtained from the same sample, sequenced in a study of T cell repertoires in cytomegalovirus infection. TCRdb itself ran the reads through MiXCR, one entry per CDR3 protein. The sample records some 99,000 distinct CDR3 sequences, around 28% being singletons. Antigens for these TCRs are unknown. The input for sequencing was CD8+ T cells from cultured PBMCs, taken from culture after CMV antigen stimulation. Receptors were obtained from a human donor in good health (CMV status not recorded). Some clones in this sample may be carry-over from other donors' samples.

The DNA of the CDR3 is TGTGCCAGCAGCTCGAGTACAGGGGAAGCTTTCTTT. Its protein product is CASSSSTGEAFF. The rearrangement links TRBV7-6 to TRBJ1-1; D possibly corresponds to TRBD1 (6 bases). The V end was cut by 4 bases, the J end by 8 bases, with 11 bases between. CDR3 length equals 12 residues. Germline V lookup: CDR1 SGHVS, CDR2 FNYEAQ.

Many counts were recorded for this clonotype. V and J are TRBV5-6 and TRBJ1-3; D gene ambiguous. This CDR3 contains 16 residues. V dropped 0 bases and J dropped 0 bases, with 10 bases sitting between them. Germline V gene sequence: CDR1 SGHDT, CDR2 YYEEEE. The CDR3 DNA reads as TGTGCCAGCAGCTTGGTTGGCCGATCCTCTGGAAACACCATATATTTT. It is translated as CASSLVGRSSGNTIYF.

Only a few counts were recorded for this clonotype. The chain uses TRBV19 and TRBJ1-1; TRBD1 is a possible D gene (5 bases). Germline-derived CDR1 and CDR2 are LNHDA and SQIVND (reference sequence). CDR3 length: 13 amino acids. Trimming took off 5 bases at V and 0 bases at J, with 7 bases between the two ends. The CDR3 protein is CASSAGLNTEAFF. In nucleotides, the CDR3 is TGTGCCAGTAGTGCAGGGCTGAACACTGAAGCTTTCTTT.

The genes are TRBV28 and TRBJ2-2; 8 bases are shared with TRBD1. The germline V gene has CDR1 MDHEN and CDR2 SYDVKM. The CDR3 is 15 residues long. With V trimmed by 3 bases and J by 4 bases, 4 bases remained unmatched. The CDR3 bases are TGTGCCAGCAGTTTCGGGACAGGCTCCACCGGGGAGCTGTTTTTT. Residues: CASSFGTGSTGELFF.

The genes are TRBV7-6 and TRBJ2-3, with 7 bases fitting TRBD2. Per germline, CDR1 SGHVS and CDR2 FNYEAQ. CDR3 length: 16 amino acids. V was pared by 5 bases and J by 5 bases, with 13 bases of the junction left unmatched. CDR3 sequence (DNA): TGTGCCAGCAGCGTCCTAGCGGCTCAGGTTAGAGATACGCAGTATTTT. Its translation: CASSVLAAQVRDTQYF.

The chain uses TRBV27 and TRBJ2-6; no definite D call. This CDR3 is 15 amino acids long. The germline V gene has CDR1 MNHEY and CDR2 SMNVEV (reference sequence). V was pared by 0 bases and J by 2 bases, with 5 bases between. CDR3 amino acids: CASSLSTAGANVLTF. Written as DNA, the CDR3 is TGTGCCAGCAGTTTATCAACGGCTGGGGCCAACGTCCTGACTTTC.

This clonotype was seen more than once but under ten times. The chain combines TRBV7-6 with TRBJ1-1, with D possibly matching TRBD1 (5 bases). Looked up from germline, CDR1 is SGHVS and CDR2 is FNYEAQ. The CDR3 covers 13 residues. Trimming removed 5 bases at V and 4 bases at J, with 11 bases between. This CDR3 is CASSPGGSTEAFF. In DNA form, the CDR3 reads TGTGCCAGCAGCCCCGGGGGGTCCACTGAAGCTTTCTTT. Supplemented by reference TRBV7-6 and TRBJ1-1, the full variable domain reads GAGVSQSPRYKVTKRGQDVALRCDPISGHVSLYWYRQALGQGPEFLTYFNYEAQQDKSGLPNDRFSAERPEGSISTLTIQRTEQRDSAMYRCASSPGGSTEAFFGQGTRLTVV.

In its sample, this clonotype was seen many times. The chain has TRBV7-2 and TRBJ1-6; D unclear. The CDR3 contains 18 residues. The germline V gene encodes CDR1 SGHTA and CDR2 FQGNSA. V lost 5 bases and J lost 0, with 17 bases in between. The CDR3 nucleotides are TGTGCCAGCAGCCTTGGGAGGCCCGAAAGCTCCTATAATTCACCCCTCCACTTT. This codes for CASSLGRPESSYNSPLHF.

V gene TRBV7-6 combines with J gene TRBJ1-1, with D unclear. The V and J ends lost 7 bases and 8 bases respectively, with 8 bases between them. This CDR3 contains 10 residues. Germline V CDR1 and CDR2: SGHVS, FNYEAQ. The CDR3 nucleotides are TGTGCCAGCATGGCCTCCGAAGCTTTCTTT. Translating gives CASMASEAFF.

The chain joins TRBV5-8 to TRBJ2-7; 7 positions agree with TRBD2. Germline V gene data show CDR1 as SGHTS and CDR2 as YDEGEE. CDR3 length equals 15 residues. J was trimmed by 1 base and V by 4 bases; bases with no gene match: 8. The CDR3 is CASSAGAGYSYEQYF. CDR3 DNA: TGTGCCAGCAGCGCTGGAGCGGGGTATTCCTACGAGCAGTACTTC.

There are a few counts of this clonotype. V is TRBV19 and J is TRBJ1-1; D not resolved. V shed 3 bases and J shed 1 base, with 15 bases lying between them. The CDR3 totals 16 residues. Germline V gene sequence: CDR1 LNHDA, CDR2 SQIVND (reference sequence). CDR3: CASSIPSTASNTEAFF. CDR3 DNA: TGTGCCAGTAGTATCCCCTCTACAGCCTCGAACACTGAAGCTTTCTTT.

This clonotype was seen ten or more times. The chain is built from TRBV6-5 and TRBJ1-1, with D possibly being TRBD1 (6 bases). The V gene's germline CDR1 is MNHEY and CDR2 SVGAGI. Trimming stripped 2 bases from V and 3 bases from J, with 13 bases between. The CDR3 spans 15 residues. The CDR3 sequence is CASSYARGGDTEAFF. As DNA, the CDR3 is TGTGCCAGCAGTTACGCCAGAGGGGGGGACACTGAAGCTTTCTTT.

Remarks on this clonotype: This may come from a read error, since a much larger clone is one base off. V usage is TRBV7-9 and J usage is TRBJ2-2, with 7 bases that match TRBD2. The germline CDR1 and CDR2 sequences are SEHNR and FQNEAQ (reference sequence). The CDR3 totals 12 residues. CDR3 residues: CASSVGSGELLF. The CDR3 bases are TGTGCCAGCAGCGTCGGAAGCGGGGAGCTGCTTTTT.

This clonotype was detected only a few times. V and J are TRBV2 and TRBJ1-2; D is perhaps TRBD1 (5 bases). The CDR3 runs to 14 residues. Per the germline V gene, CDR1 is SNHLY and CDR2 is FYNNEI. V was trimmed by 0 bases and J by 0 bases, leaving 5 bases between them. CDR3 loop: CASSEAGPNYGYTF. Written as DNA, the CDR3 is TGTGCCAGCAGTGAAGCGGGACCTAACTATGGCTACACCTTC.

V is TRBV27 and J is TRBJ2-5; D uncertain. Trimming took 3 bases from V and 2 from J, leaving 13 bases between them. Germline V lookup: CDR1 MNHEY, CDR2 SMNVEV (reference sequence). The CDR3 covers 15 residues. The CDR3 loop reads CASSFLFPPQETQYF. CDR3 DNA: TGTGCCAGCAGTTTTCTCTTCCCTCCTCAAGAGACCCAGTACTTC.

This clonotype has at least ten counts. J is TRBJ2-1 and V is TRBV4-1; TRBD2 matches 7 bases. The trim removed 3 bases at V and 0 bases at J, leaving 14 bases unmatched. Germline V gives CDR1 MGHRA, CDR2 YSYEKL. The CDR3 is 19 residues long. CDR3 amino acids: CASSHGGGTGHGSYNEQFF. CDR3 sequence (DNA): TGCGCCAGCAGCCATGGGGGAGGGACCGGTCATGGCTCCTACAATGAGCAGTTCTTC.

The chain is built from TRBV4-1 and TRBJ2-1; D might be TRBD2 (5 bases). V was pared by 1 base and J by 10 bases, with 11 bases between. Looked up from germline, CDR1 is MGHRA and CDR2 is YSYEKL. The CDR3 extends over 13 amino acids. The CDR3 DNA sequence: TGCGCCAGCAGCCAAGGCGGGTTCTGGGAGCAGTTCTTC. Protein sequence: CASSQGGFWEQFF.

This rearrangement joins TRBV27 to TRBJ1-2, with D perhaps matching TRBD1 (5 bases). Germline CDR1 and CDR2: MNHEY and SMNVEV (reference sequence). Trimming shortened V by 6 bases and J by 2 bases, and 16 bases separated the two germline ends. The CDR3 is 15 residues long. The CDR3 sequence is CASSPTLGQNYGYTF. The DNA for the CDR3 is TGTGCCAGCAGCCCCACTCTTGGACAAAACTATGGCTACACCTTC.

Many counts were recorded for this clonotype. For the CDR3, the DNA is TGTGCCAGCAGCACCGAGGCTGAGGGATTATATGGGAACACCATATATTTT. Its protein is CASSTEAEGLYGNTIYF. This rearrangement joins TRBV6-1 to TRBJ1-3, with D unresolved. The CDR3 spans 17 residues. With 6 bases removed from V and 7 bases from J, the gap between germline ends came to 25 bases. Germline CDR1 is MNHNS and CDR2 is SASEGT.

The chain joins TRBV4-1 to TRBJ2-1, with TRBD2 matching over 8 bases. This CDR3 region has 15 residues. The germline V gene has CDR1 MGHRA and CDR2 YSYEKL. V lost 2 bases to trimming and J lost 4 bases; unmatched junction nucleotides: 4. DNA for the CDR3: TGCGCCAGCAGCCAACCGGGGGGGGATTACAATGAGCAGTTCTTC. This translates into CASSQPGGDYNEQFF.

The gene calls are TRBV7-9 and TRBJ2-1, with D tentatively TRBD1 (5 bases). There are 16 residues in the CDR3. With 5 bases removed from V and 2 bases from J, the gap between germline ends came to 16 bases. Looked up from germline, CDR1 is SEHNR and CDR2 is FQNEAQ (reference sequence). CDR3 in DNA: TGTGCCAGCAGCACCACTCGGACACAAACCTACAATGAGCAGTTCTTC. It encodes CASSTTRTQTYNEQFF.

CDR3 nucleotides: TGTGCCTGCATTTTACCGTCTTCGGACAGGGGGGACACTGAAGCTTTCTTT. The encoded protein is CACILPSSDRGDTEAFF. This chain joins TRBV6-2 or TRBV6-3 and TRBJ1-1; 10 nucleotides align to TRBD1. CDR1 is MNHEY, CDR2 SVGEGT, per germline. With 11 bases clipped from V and 3 bases from J, the junction kept 18 bases outside the gene matches. The CDR3 spans 17 residues.

The chain carries TRBV27 and TRBJ1-1, with no clear D. The CDR3 contains 16 residues. Germline-derived CDR1 and CDR2 are MNHEY and SMNVEV (reference sequence). V was pared by 5 bases and J by 6 bases, with 22 bases between. The CDR3: CASSPQIGIPGAEAFF. As DNA, the CDR3 is TGTGCCAGCAGTCCCCAGATTGGCATACCGGGAGCTGAAGCTTTCTTT.

The chain links TRBV5-5 to TRBJ2-7; D might be TRBD1 (5 bases). CDR1 is SGHKS, CDR2 YYEKEE, per germline (reference sequence). V was clipped by 2 bases and J by 3 bases, with 9 bases between them. This CDR3 is built from 13 residues. The CDR3 spells CASSFSTVYEQYF. The CDR3 bases are TGTGCCAGCAGCTTTTCGACAGTCTACGAGCAGTACTTC.

This rearrangement joins TRBV6-1 to TRBJ2-3, with D unresolved. Germline-derived CDR1 and CDR2 are MNHNS and SASEGT. This CDR3 has 16 amino acids. Trimming took 1 base from V and 0 from J, leaving 11 bases between them. The CDR3 region has the DNA TGTGCCAGCAGTGAAGGCCCAACGACTAGCACAGATACGCAGTATTTT. Amino acid sequence: CASSEGPTTSTDTQYF.

This clonotype has a handful of counts. This chain connects TRBV19 to TRBJ2-1; D is unresolved. Looked up from germline, CDR1 is LNHDA and CDR2 is SQIVND (reference sequence). V lost 7 bases, J lost 0 bases, and 10 bases lay in between. The CDR3 is 14 residues long. The CDR3 is CASTPTSSYNEQFF. In nucleotides, the CDR3 is TGTGCCAGTACCCCCACAAGCTCCTACAATGAGCAGTTCTTC.

The chain combines TRBV20-1 with TRBJ1-1, with D hard to call. Trimming cost V 0 bases and J 6 bases, with 8 bases left between them. This CDR3 is built from 12 residues. CDR1 DFQATT and CDR2 SNEGSKA come from the germline V gene (reference sequence). CDR3: CSARDSSSEAFF. CDR3 bases: TGCAGTGCTAGAGATTCGAGTTCTGAAGCTTTCTTT.

Only a few counts were recorded for this clonotype. This chain links TRBV9 with TRBJ2-3; no definite D call. The CDR3 has 13 amino acids. Deletions cut 3 bases from V and 2 bases from J, with 7 bases between. Germline lookup yields CDR1 SGDLS and CDR2 YYNGEE. The CDR3 DNA reads TGTGCCAGCAGCGGCAGCATCACAGATACGCAGTATTTT. Protein product: CASSGSITDTQYF. Filled out from reference TRBV9 and TRBJ2-3, the complete variable domain reads DSGVTQTPKHLITATGQRVTLRCSPRSGDLSVYWYQQSLDQGLQFLIQYYNGEERAKGNILERFSAQQFPDLHSELNLSSLELGDSALYFCASSGSITDTQYFGPGTRLTVL.

CDR3 sequence reads: CASSPSGGAASYEQYF. The DNA of the CDR3 is TGTGCCAGCAGCCCGTCGGGAGGCGCAGCCTCCTACGAGCAGTACTTC. The chain is built from TRBV7-9 and TRBJ2-7; 7 bases align to TRBD2. Germline V lookup: CDR1 SEHNR, CDR2 FQNEAQ (reference sequence). CDR3 length equals 16 residues. J was trimmed by 0 bases and V by 5 bases; bases with no gene match: 10.